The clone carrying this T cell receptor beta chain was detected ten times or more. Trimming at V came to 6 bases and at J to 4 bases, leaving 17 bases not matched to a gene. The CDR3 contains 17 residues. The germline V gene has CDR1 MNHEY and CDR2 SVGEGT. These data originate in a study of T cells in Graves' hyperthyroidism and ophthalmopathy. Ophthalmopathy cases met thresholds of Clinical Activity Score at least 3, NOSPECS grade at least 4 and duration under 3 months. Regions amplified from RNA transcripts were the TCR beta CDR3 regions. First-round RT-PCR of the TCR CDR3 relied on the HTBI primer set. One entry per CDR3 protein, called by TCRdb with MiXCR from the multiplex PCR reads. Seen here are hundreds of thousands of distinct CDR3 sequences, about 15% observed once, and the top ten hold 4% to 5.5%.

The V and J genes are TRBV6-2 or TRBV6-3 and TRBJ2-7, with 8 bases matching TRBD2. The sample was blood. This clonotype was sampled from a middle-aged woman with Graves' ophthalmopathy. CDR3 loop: CASSSLTSARSRYEQYF. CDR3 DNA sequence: TGTGCCAGCAGCTCCCTGACTAGCGCAAGGTCGCGATACGAGCAGTACTTC.